The entry below gives a single T cell receptor (beta chain) sequence along with its context. Its antigen is undetermined. This sample is drawn from a study of OX40 agonist ivuxolimab in advanced cancers. General study results and limits: Antigens targeted by the expanded peripheral T cells were not determined. Doses of 0.1 to 3.0 mg/kg were accompanied by clonal expansion of CD4+ and CD8+ blood T cells by week 6.

The CDR3 loop spans 11 amino acids. Trimming removed 3 bases at V and 13 bases at J, with 12 bases between. Germline assignment: CDR1 LGHNT and CDR2 FRNRAP. Sequenced by immunoSEQ multiplex PCR; TCRdb stores in-frame clones only, minus some. The profile shows around 60,000 clones, around 93% of them singletons. The receptor comes from an adult with an advanced solid tumor such as melanoma, head and neck, liver or kidney cancer. The chain is built from TRBV12-5 and TRBJ1-2, with D uncertain. The specimen comprised CD4+ or CD8+ T cells sorted from blood, sampled in a trial of the OX40 agonist ivuxolimab. The CDR3 bases are TGTGCTAGTGGTTTAGCCTCGGTCCCCACCTTC. Residues: CASGLASVPTF.